The present TCR beta chain was sequenced within a study of T cell clonotyping in hematopoietic cell transplantation. Method: immunoSEQ multiplex PCR; TCRdb's copy keeps in-frame clones and lacks some. The sample has 10,000 or so clones, around 85% seen once. CDR3 length equals 11 residues. The germline gives CDR1 SQVTM, CDR2 ANQGSEA. The V end lost 4 bases, the J end lost 4 bases, and 5 bases lay between the germline ends. This clone has more than one count but fewer than ten. Its target is unknown. Study-level findings and limits: Recipient TCR diversity dropped after transplant; expanded clonotypes rose from day 30 to 180. At the given depth, recipient repertoires were over 95% de novo clonotypes. Broader posttransplant TCR repertoire diversity was predicted by graft donor and pretransplant recipient Inverse Simpson Index values. Cells were unsorted, so CD4 and CD8 contributions were not separated.

The sample here was PBMCs, taken 180 days after allogeneic stem cell transplant. The receptor was isolated from a human patient who had an allogeneic stem cell transplant, so the T cells may come from the graft donor. The donor label of this sample is uncertain. Some clones in this sample may be carry-over from other donors' samples. The chain carries TRBV29-1 and TRBJ2-1; D not resolved. The CDR3 reads CSVAGYNEQFF. The CDR3 region has the DNA TGCAGCGTTGCCGGGTACAATGAGCAGTTCTTC.